This T cell receptor (beta chain) was retrieved from a study of OX40 agonist ivuxolimab in advanced cancers. The study's findings and limits: CD8+ T cells averaged more expanded clones than CD4+.

On this clone: Its antigen remains unknown.

Here immunoSEQ multiplex PCR was the method, and the copy in TCRdb shows in-frame clones only, minus some. The table records approximately 28,000 clones, approximately 89% of them present only once. Germline V gene data show CDR1 as SEHNR and CDR2 as FQNEAQ (reference sequence). The CDR3 has 15 amino acids. The trim removed 5 bases at V and 4 bases at J, leaving 5 bases unmatched. This sequence originates from an adult with an advanced solid tumor such as melanoma, head and neck, liver or kidney cancer. V usage is TRBV7-9 and J usage is TRBJ1-1; TRBD1 aligns across 12 bases. The specimen was CD4+ or CD8+ T cells sorted from blood, collected in a trial of the OX40 agonist ivuxolimab. The DNA for the CDR3 is TGTGCCAGCAGCCAAGGGACAGGGGGCTTCACTGAAGCTTTCTTT. This codes for CASSQGTGGFTEAFF.